The 30 T cell receptor beta chains presented below share a single source sample, sequenced in a study of early T cells in non-severe SARS-CoV-2 infection. TCRdb re-called the 5' RACE reads through MiXCR, storing one row per CDR3 protein. The repertoire holds over 60,000 distinct CDR3 sequences, with 10% as singletons. The source material was whole blood, sampled at baseline. All receptors come from an adult who was a healthcare worker with PCR-confirmed SARS-CoV-2 infection or an uninfected control (not recorded which).

This clonotype showed up just a few times. The chain employs TRBV7-6 and TRBJ2-7; 7 nucleotides match TRBD2. Germline trimming cut 3 bases from V and 5 bases from J; bases unmatched to any gene: 10. CDR1 is SGHVS, CDR2 FNYEAQ, per germline. This CDR3 has 15 residues. Written as DNA, the CDR3 is TGTGCCAGCAGCTTGGGGGGGGACCTAGGCAACGAGCAGTACTTC. This sequence encodes CASSLGGDLGNEQYF.

This clonotype came up a few times. CDR3 region: CASSQSTSGGAETQYF. CDR3 bases: TGTGCCAGCAGCCAAAGTACTAGCGGGGGCGCGGAGACCCAGTACTTC. V and J are TRBV3-1 and TRBJ2-5; 11 nucleotides agree with TRBD2. There are 16 residues in the CDR3. V shed 2 bases, J shed 5 bases, and the junction held 7 bases outside the gene matches. The germline V gene encodes CDR1 LGHDT and CDR2 YNNKEL (reference sequence).

This clonotype has only a few counts. A read error may account for a junction end that differs from germline. The chain employs TRBV7-9 and TRBJ2-1, with 10 bases matching TRBD2. There are 14 residues in the CDR3. Germline CDR1 reads SEHNR; CDR2 reads FQNEAQ (reference sequence). For the CDR3, the DNA is TGTGCCAGCAGCCTAGCGGGGGCAAACAATGAGCAGTTCTTC. Its translation: CASSLAGANNEQFF.

About this clonotype: A junction boundary mismatches the germline segment, possibly from a read error. The V gene is TRBV6-5, the J gene TRBJ2-7, with TRBD1 matching over 10 bases. Germline V gene sequence: CDR1 MNHEY, CDR2 SVGAGI. The CDR3 spans 16 residues. The CDR3 DNA is TGTGCCGGCAGACCCCCCGGGACAGGGGACTCCTACGAGCAGTACTTC. Translated, it gives CAGRPPGTGDSYEQYF.

This clonotype was seen more than once but under ten times. This chain connects TRBV29-1 to TRBJ1-2; D gene uncertain. Germline CDR1 is SQVTM and CDR2 is ANQGSEA. Trimming pared 4 bases from V and 5 bases from J, leaving 17 bases between. This CDR3 is 14 amino acids long. The CDR3 DNA reads TGCAGCGTTGCAGAAGGCATGGGATGGTATGGCTACACCTTC. It yields the protein CSVAEGMGWYGYTF.

This clonotype has ten or more counts. The chain carries TRBV5-6 and TRBJ2-5, with TRBD2 matching over 8 bases. CDR3 length: 12 residues. Germline V gene lookup returns CDR1 SGHDT and CDR2 YYEEEE. After removal of 5 bases from V and 5 bases from J, the junction contained 2 bases not matched to a gene. CDR3 in DNA: TGTGCCAGCAGGAGACTAGCGGAGACCCAGTACTTC. Translating it yields CASRRLAETQYF.

This clonotype was found a few times. The CDR3 nucleotides read TGTGCCAGCAGCTTTTTGGACTCCCGCGGGGAGACCCAGTACTTC. Its translation: CASSFLDSRGETQYF. The chain is built from TRBV5-6 and TRBJ2-5; D possibly corresponds to TRBD2 (5 bases). Trimming left V 2 bases short and J 5 bases short, with 16 bases between. Looked up from germline, CDR1 is SGHDT and CDR2 is YYEEEE. The CDR3 has 15 amino acids.

This chain links TRBV29-1 with TRBJ2-7; D is undetermined. Trimming stripped 6 bases from V and 0 bases from J, with 12 bases between. This CDR3 spans 13 amino acids. Germline loops: CDR1 SQVTM, CDR2 ANQGSEA. As DNA, the CDR3 is TGCAGCGTAAGCCACGGGTCCTCCTACGAGCAGTACTTC. This sequence encodes CSVSHGSSYEQYF.

This clonotype has only a few counts. The chain links TRBV20-1 to TRBJ2-1, with 13 bases aligning to TRBD2. Germline values: CDR1 DFQATT, CDR2 SNEGSKA (reference sequence). V trimming: 2 bases; J trimming: 8 bases; junction bases outside the gene matches: 0. The CDR3 is made up of 13 amino acids. The CDR3 sequence: CSARTSGGDEQFF. The DNA of the CDR3 is TGCAGTGCTAGAACTAGCGGGGGGGATGAGCAGTTCTTC.

The rearrangement joins TRBV30 to TRBJ1-6, with TRBD1 as a possible D gene (5 bases). The CDR3 has 14 amino acids. CDR1 GTSNPN and CDR2 SVGIG come from the germline V gene (reference sequence). Trimming cost V 2 bases and J 7 bases, with 12 bases left between them. DNA for the CDR3: TGTGCCTGGAGTATAGACAGAAGGAATTCACCCCTCCACTTT. Protein product: CAWSIDRRNSPLHF. The whole variable domain, filled in from reference TRBV30 and TRBJ1-6, reads SQTIHQWPATLVQPVGSPLSLECTVEGTSNPNLYWYRQAAGRGLQLLFYSVGIGQISSEVPQNLSASRPQDRQFILSSKKLLLSDSGFYLCAWSIDRRNSPLHFGNGTRLTVT.

Only a few counts were recorded for this clonotype. J is TRBJ2-2 and V is TRBV5-4; 8 nucleotides line up with TRBD1. Germline assignment: CDR1 SGHNT and CDR2 YYREEE (reference sequence). V lost 5 bases, J lost 1 base, and 4 bases stayed unmatched. The CDR3 spans 15 residues. The CDR3 is CASSFGTGNTGELFF. The CDR3 DNA sequence: TGTGCCAGCAGTTTCGGGACAGGGAACACCGGGGAGCTGTTTTTT.

This clonotype was counted at least ten times. The chain carries TRBV18 and TRBJ2-1, with 11 bases fitting TRBD2. The ends lost 3 bases at V and 7 bases at J; junction bases unmatched: 5. Germline loops: CDR1 KGHSH, CDR2 LQKENI. The CDR3 contains 15 residues. In nucleotides, the CDR3 is TGTGCCAGCTCACCCCTAGCGGGGGGACGAAATGAGCAGTTCTTC. Encoded protein: CASSPLAGGRNEQFF.

The genes are TRBV11-2 and TRBJ2-5; D is tentatively TRBD1 or TRBD2 (5 bases each). This CDR3 spans 13 amino acids. Trimming cost V 5 bases and J 0 bases, with 7 bases left between them. Germline V gene data show CDR1 as SGHAT and CDR2 as FQNNGV. The CDR3 spells CASSGGHQETQYF. The CDR3 DNA reads as TGTGCCAGCAGCGGGGGACACCAAGAGACCCAGTACTTC.

This clonotype was observed many times. V is TRBV12-2 and J is TRBJ2-3; the table assigns TRBD1, which was not confirmed against the DNA. TRBV12-2 represents a pseudogene. The CDR3 has 17 residues. CDR3 DNA: TGTGCAAGTCGCCCATGCTTCGGGCCCCCAGCCACAGATACGCAGTATTTT. Protein: CASRPCFGPPATDTQYF.

This chain uses TRBV4-1 with TRBJ2-3; TRBD2 matches 8 bases. The V gene's germline CDR1 is MGHRA and CDR2 YSYEKL. The CDR3 has 18 residues. V was clipped by 4 bases and J by 4 bases; unmatched bases: 16. The CDR3 loop reads CASSLTRSGGLEADTQYF. The CDR3 region has the DNA TGCGCCAGCAGCCTGACTCGGTCGGGGGGGCTTGAAGCAGATACGCAGTATTTT.

This clonotype came up a few times. The chain employs TRBV5-5 and TRBJ1-2, with 7 bases fitting TRBD1. Trimming at V came to 1 base and at J to 8 bases, leaving 8 bases not matched to a gene. This CDR3 contains 14 residues. The germline gives CDR1 SGHKS, CDR2 YYEKEE (reference sequence). The CDR3 DNA follows: TGTGCCAGCAGCTTGACCCACAGGGGAATCGGCTACACCTTC. Protein product: CASSLTHRGIGYTF.

This clonotype has only a few counts. The chain uses TRBV7-6 and TRBJ2-5; 7 nucleotides agree with TRBD2. V lost 4 bases and J lost 4; bases outside the gene matches: 6. Germline V gene lookup returns CDR1 SGHVS and CDR2 FNYEAQ. This CDR3 contains 14 residues. The CDR3 spells CASSSTPGGETQYF. The CDR3 nucleotides read TGTGCCAGCAGCTCCACTCCGGGGGGAGAGACCCAGTACTTC. The whole variable domain, filled in from reference TRBV7-6 and TRBJ2-5, reads GAGVSQSPRYKVTKRGQDVALRCDPISGHVSLYWYRQALGQGPEFLTYFNYEAQQDKSGLPNDRFSAERPEGSISTLTIQRTEQRDSAMYRCASSSTPGGETQYFGPGTRLLVL.

There are many counts of this clonotype. The V gene is TRBV24-1, the J gene TRBJ2-5; D ambiguous. The CDR3 covers 12 residues. V was shortened by 4 bases and J by 3 bases, with 5 bases between the two germline ends. CDR1 is KGHDR, CDR2 SFDVKD, per germline. For the CDR3, the DNA is TGTGCCACCAGTGACCGGGAAGAGACCCAGTACTTC. Protein sequence: CATSDREETQYF.

This clonotype was found a few times. The V gene is TRBV27, the J gene TRBJ2-7; 9 positions agree with TRBD1. With V trimmed by 3 bases and J by 4 bases, 1 base remained unmatched. Germline V gene data show CDR1 as MNHEY and CDR2 as SMNVEV (reference sequence). This CDR3 has 13 residues. The CDR3 region is CASSFGTGYEQYF. The CDR3 coding sequence is TGTGCCAGCAGTTTCGGGACAGGGTACGAGCAGTACTTC.

This clonotype was counted between two and nine times. The rearrangement uses TRBV10-3 and TRBJ2-3; maybe TRBD2 (5 bases). V was clipped by 0 bases and J by 0 bases, with 16 bases between them. Germline assignment: CDR1 ENHRY and CDR2 SYGVKD. This CDR3 has 18 residues. The CDR3 coding sequence is TGTGCCATCAGTGAGTCGAAGTCGTTCAGGACTAGCACAGATACGCAGTATTTT. The encoded protein is CAISESKSFRTSTDTQYF.

V gene TRBV5-1 combines with J gene TRBJ2-5; D unresolved. Per germline, CDR1 SGHRS and CDR2 YFSETQ. This CDR3 spans 12 amino acids. V shed 7 bases and J shed 2 bases, with 9 bases lying between them. DNA for the CDR3: TGCGCCAGCCGACCCGAACAAGAGACCCAGTACTTC. Amino acids: CASRPEQETQYF.

V is TRBV12-3 or TRBV12-4 and J is TRBJ2-5; TRBD2 is a possible D gene (5 bases). This CDR3 has 14 residues. Trimming left V 6 bases short and J 4 bases short, with 15 bases between. Written as DNA, the CDR3 is TGTGCCAGCAGCCCCCTCGAGGGCTTAGAGACCCAGTACTTC. As protein: CASSPLEGLETQYF.

As for this clonotype: The junction departs from the called germline gene at one end, perhaps through a read error. The chain combines TRBV6-5 with TRBJ1-2; a weak D match, TRBD1 (5 bases). Germline values: CDR1 MNHEY, CDR2 SVGAGI. The CDR3 is made up of 15 amino acids. The CDR3 bases are TGTGCTAGCAGTTTACGGGCAGGGCAGAACTATGGCTACACCTTC. As protein: CASSLRAGQNYGYTF.

This clonotype was observed a few times. The gene calls are TRBV5-1 and TRBJ2-3; D gene unclear. CDR3 length equals 14 residues. Germline V gene data show CDR1 as SGHRS and CDR2 as YFSETQ. With 0 bases removed from V and 3 bases from J, the gap between germline ends came to 8 bases. The CDR3 DNA reads TGCGCCAGCAGCTTGGACCGGGTTACAGATACGCAGTATTTT. It specifies CASSLDRVTDTQYF.

This clonotype was observed a few times. The chain has TRBV28 and TRBJ2-7; the D gene could be TRBD1 or TRBD2 (5 bases each). The V end was cut by 7 bases, the J end by 2 bases, with 12 bases between. The germline V gene encodes CDR1 MDHEN and CDR2 SYDVKM. The CDR3 consists of 13 residues. The CDR3 DNA reads TGTGCCAGCACCTCCGGGGCCCCCTACGAGCAGTACTTC. Translating it yields CASTSGAPYEQYF.

This clonotype has just a few counts. The chain combines TRBV19 with TRBJ2-3; D may match TRBD1 or TRBD2 (7 bases each). The CDR3 is 15 amino acids. Trimming removed 3 bases at V and 4 bases at J, with 14 bases between. Germline V gene data show CDR1 as LNHDA and CDR2 as SQIVND (reference sequence). For the CDR3, the DNA is TGTGCCAGTAGTATTGGAGCAGGGGGGGCAGATACGCAGTATTTT. It is translated as CASSIGAGGADTQYF.

This clonotype was seen a handful of times. CDR3 sequence (DNA): TGTGCCATCAGTGAGCGGGGGGGCCGTTCGCTCTCCTACAATGAGCAGTTCTTC. It translates to CAISERGGRSLSYNEQFF. V and J are TRBV10-3 and TRBJ2-1, with TRBD2 matching over 8 bases. There are 18 residues in the CDR3. Germline values: CDR1 ENHRY, CDR2 SYGVKD. V lost 2 bases to trimming and J lost 0 bases; unmatched junction nucleotides: 9.

The rearrangement links TRBV5-1 to TRBJ2-7; possibly TRBD1 for D (8 bases). With 1 base removed from V and 0 bases from J, the gap between germline ends came to 17 bases. This CDR3 region has 17 residues. Germline V gene sequence: CDR1 SGHRS, CDR2 YFSETQ. CDR3 amino acids: CASSLPVQGGSSYEQYF. CDR3 coding DNA: TGCGCCAGCAGCTTGCCAGTACAGGGGGGGAGCTCCTACGAGCAGTACTTC.

This clonotype appeared many times. The chain's CDR3 is CSVEDHEVYEQYF. CDR3 DNA: TGCAGCGTTGAAGATCACGAAGTCTACGAGCAGTACTTC. This sequence joins TRBV29-1 and TRBJ2-7; D is ambiguous. Germline V CDR1 and CDR2: SQVTM, ANQGSEA. Trimming cost V 0 bases and J 3 bases, with 9 bases left between them. The CDR3 extends over 13 amino acids.

The genes are TRBV12-3 or TRBV12-4 and TRBJ1-2; TRBD1 aligns across 7 bases. The CDR3 is made up of 15 amino acids. V was pared by 3 bases and J by 0 bases, with 4 bases of the junction left unmatched. The CDR3 nucleotides are TGTGCCAGCAGTTTCCTGCAGGGGGCTAACTATGGCTACACCTTC. It is translated as CASSFLQGANYGYTF.